This paragraph reports one TCR beta chain. What it recognizes is unknown. This CDR3 spans 15 amino acids. Trimming at V came to 6 bases and at J to 3 bases, leaving 6 bases not matched to a gene. Germline CDR1 is SNHLY and CDR2 is FYNNEI. This record belongs to a study of cytomegalovirus exposure and HLA in healthy donors. General study findings and limits: Listed as cytomegalovirus-associated were 150 or so TCR beta chains.

Profiling relied on immunoSEQ multiplex PCR, and the TCRdb table lists in-frame clones only, not all of them. The repertoire holds tens of thousands of clones, with 96% as singletons. This clonotype was obtained from a man between 18 and 29 years old in good health and CMV-seropositive. This chain connects TRBV2 to TRBJ1-1, with 11 nucleotides matching TRBD1. Sequencing used PBMCs. CDR3 bases: TGTGCCAGCAGCGGGGAGGGACAGGGGGACACTGAAGCTTTCTTT. It translates to CASSGEGQGDTEAFF.